This T cell receptor (beta chain) was identified during a study of lymphopenia after photon versus proton radiotherapy. Findings and caveats of the study: Photon-treated patients lost naive T cells and TCR diversity; proton-treated stayed stable. Better survival with proton therapy was suggested as possible, not demonstrated. A bigger post-nadir fall in TCR diversity correlated inversely with survival time in deceased patients.

The CDR3 is made up of 18 amino acids. V lost 8 bases to trimming and J lost 5 bases, with 29 bases between them. The germline V gene has CDR1 SGHNT and CDR2 YYREEE (reference sequence). To note about this clone: Its antigen is undetermined.

TCRdb keeps only in-frame clones here, not all; method: immunoSEQ multiplex PCR. Here the sample spans 75,000 to 90,000 clones, about 83% being singletons. The TCR comes from a man aged 55 to 69 with pancreatic cancer. The rearrangement uses TRBV5-4 and TRBJ2-4, with a weak D call TRBD2 (6 bases). Sample: peripheral blood, taken from a patient treated with proton-based radiotherapy. This CDR3 reads CASSRSAGRLLQENIQYF. The CDR3 DNA reads TGTGCCAGTAGCAGGTCCGCGGGACGGCTGTTACAGGAAAACATTCAGTACTTC.